The 25 T cell receptor beta chains in this list originate from one sample, sequenced in a study of cytomegalovirus exposure and HLA in healthy donors. The PCR was carried out with 60 Vbeta primers and 13 Jbeta primers. The repertoire was sequenced with immunoSEQ multiplex PCR; TCRdb's copy has only in-frame clones and lacks some. There are 130,000 or so clones in the sample; around three quarters occur only once, and 4.5% to 5.5% lies in the top ten. Input material: PBMCs. The source of these receptors is a man between 25 and 39 years old in good health and CMV-seronegative.

This rearrangement joins TRBV6-6 to TRBJ1-6; D possibly corresponds to TRBD1 (6 bases). Trimming stripped 2 bases from V and 9 bases from J, with 17 bases between. Looked up from germline, CDR1 is MNHNY and CDR2 is SVGAGI (reference sequence). The CDR3 sequence is 16 residues long. CDR3 sequence: CASSYIPTGYGSPLHF. The DNA for the CDR3 is TGTGCCAGCAGTTACATCCCAACAGGGTACGGTTCACCCCTCCACTTT.

This clone was detected a few times. This chain joins TRBV2 and TRBJ1-1; D is perhaps TRBD1 (5 bases). V gave up 6 bases and J gave up 7 bases, with 12 bases separating them. This CDR3 has 12 amino acids. Germline CDR1 is SNHLY and CDR2 is FYNNEI. CDR3 DNA: TGTGCCAGCAGAGGCGACAGCATTGAAGCTTTCTTT. Protein: CASRGDSIEAFF.

In DNA, the CDR3 is TGTGCCAGCGGAAGGACAGGGGACTCCGAGCAGTACTTC. Its protein product is CASGRTGDSEQYF. V gene TRBV6-5 combines with J gene TRBJ2-7; 9 bases align to TRBD1. Germline trimming cut 8 bases from V and 6 bases from J; bases unmatched to any gene: 8. CDR1 and CDR2 from the germline V gene are MNHEY and SVGAGI. The length of the CDR3 is 13 residues.

This clone occurred a few times. The chain joins TRBV7-9 to TRBJ2-5, with D possibly being TRBD2 (5 bases). The DNA end lines up better with TRBJ2-7; the J call may be wrong. This CDR3 spans 13 amino acids. Germline CDR1 SEHNR, CDR2 FQNEAQ (reference sequence). The CDR3 bases are TGTGCCAGCAGCTTAAGAGGGTCCTACGAGCAGTACTTC. Its translation: CASSLRGSYEQYF.

The rearrangement uses TRBV28 and TRBJ1-5, with 8 bases that match TRBD1. CDR1 and CDR2 (germline): MDHEN, SYDVKM. This CDR3 has 14 residues. The J segment lost 5 bases and the V segment lost 5 bases, leaving 5 bases of the junction unmatched. CDR3 region: CASSPQGQDQPQHF. The CDR3 DNA is TGTGCCAGCAGTCCCCAGGGACAGGATCAGCCCCAGCATTTT.

The rearrangement links TRBV7-2 to TRBJ2-5, with D perhaps matching TRBD2 (5 bases). The germline gives CDR1 SGHTA, CDR2 FQGNSA. The V end lost 4 bases, the J end lost 1 base, and 10 bases lay between the germline ends. This CDR3 comprises 14 residues. CDR3 in DNA: TGTGCCAGCAGCTCCGACTATTTCCAAGAGACCCAGTACTTC. Amino acid sequence: CASSSDYFQETQYF.

The J gene is TRBJ2-3, the V gene TRBV7-6; D may be TRBD2 (6 bases). The CDR3 has 14 amino acids. V lost 4 bases to trimming and J lost 2 bases, with 10 bases between them. Germline-derived CDR1 and CDR2 are SGHVS and FNYEAQ. In DNA form, the CDR3 reads TGTGCCAGCAGCTGGGACTTGAACACAGATACGCAGTATTTT. Translating it yields CASSWDLNTDTQYF.

The chain carries TRBV7-8 and TRBJ2-7; 8 nucleotides align to TRBD2. This CDR3 region has 13 residues. J lost 5 bases, V lost 2 bases, and 2 bases had no gene match. Germline-derived CDR1 and CDR2 are SGHVS and FQNEAQ. CDR3 protein: CASSLRTSHEQYF. DNA of the CDR3: TGTGCCAGCAGCTTAAGGACTAGCCACGAGCAGTACTTC.

The genes are TRBV11-3 and TRBJ2-2, with a weak D call TRBD2 (5 bases). The V and J ends lost 4 bases and 7 bases respectively, with 10 bases between them. CDR1 and CDR2 from the germline V gene are SGHNT and YENEEA. This CDR3 comprises 13 residues. This CDR3 is CASSSSRGGELFF. In DNA form, the CDR3 reads TGTGCCAGCAGCTCCTCCCGGGGCGGGGAGCTGTTTTTT.

V usage is TRBV30 and J usage is TRBJ2-7; a weak D match, TRBD2 (6 bases). The CDR3 totals 13 residues. Trimming removed 4 bases from V and 7 bases from J, with 17 bases in between. The germline V gene encodes CDR1 GTSNPN and CDR2 SVGIG (reference sequence). The CDR3 coding sequence is TGTGCCTGGAACCGGGACCTCGGGGGTGAGCAGTACTTC. Protein: CAWNRDLGGEQYF.

V usage is TRBV30 and J usage is TRBJ1-3; tentatively, D is TRBD1 (5 bases). The CDR3 contains 16 residues. V was trimmed by 1 base and J by 0 bases, leaving 13 bases between them. Germline V lookup: CDR1 GTSNPN, CDR2 SVGIG (reference sequence). The CDR3 is CAWSGSDMSSGNTIYF. CDR3 DNA: TGTGCCTGGAGTGGGTCGGACATGAGCTCTGGAAACACCATATATTTT.

The rearrangement joins TRBV7-2 to TRBJ1-2, with 7 bases that match TRBD1. The CDR3 runs to 15 residues. Unmatched junction bases numbered 8, after V lost 5 bases and J lost 2 bases. The germline V gene encodes CDR1 SGHTA and CDR2 FQGNSA. The CDR3 is CASSRGQITNYGYTF. As DNA, the CDR3 is TGTGCCAGCAGCCGGGGACAGATCACAAACTATGGCTACACCTTC.

The chain couples TRBV7-2 to TRBJ1-2; 8 bases match TRBD1. This CDR3 has 18 residues. With 1 base clipped from V and 8 bases from J, the junction kept 18 bases outside the gene matches. Germline V gene data show CDR1 as SGHTA and CDR2 as FQGNSA. The CDR3 protein is CASSLGAPRTGLGRGYTF. CDR3 sequence (DNA): TGTGCCAGCAGCTTAGGGGCCCCTCGGACAGGGTTAGGTCGAGGCTACACCTTC.

The J gene is TRBJ2-7, the V gene TRBV19, with D tentatively TRBD1 (5 bases). In germline, CDR1 is LNHDA, CDR2 SQIVND (reference sequence). The CDR3 contains 14 residues. Trimming shortened V by 1 base and J by 5 bases, and 12 bases separated the two germline ends. The CDR3 DNA follows: TGTGCCAGTAGTATAGTCAATACAGGTAACGAGCAGTACTTC. The encoded protein is CASSIVNTGNEQYF.

The chain links TRBV7-2 to TRBJ2-7; D ambiguous. This CDR3 has 12 residues. Between the trimmed V and J ends, which lost 5 bases and 0 bases, there was a span of 5 bases. The germline gives CDR1 SGHTA, CDR2 FQGNSA. CDR3 protein: CASSPNSYEQYF. The CDR3 DNA follows: TGTGCCAGCAGCCCCAACTCCTACGAGCAGTACTTC.

This clone was counted once. The chain carries TRBV18 and TRBJ2-3; the D gene is possibly TRBD2 (6 bases). Germline V gene lookup returns CDR1 KGHSH and CDR2 LQKENI. This CDR3 contains 15 residues. V lost 6 bases to trimming and J lost 4 bases, with 17 bases between them. CDR3 nucleotides: TGTGCCAGCTCGCGGGACCCGACGCCGGCAGATACGCAGTATTTT. It specifies CASSRDPTPADTQYF.

The chain joins TRBV7-9 to TRBJ1-1; tentatively, D is TRBD1 (6 bases). The CDR3 consists of 11 residues. V was clipped by 5 bases and J by 8 bases, with 9 bases between them. Germline CDR1 reads SEHNR; CDR2 reads FQNEAQ (reference sequence). In DNA form, the CDR3 reads TGTGCCAGCAGCCTGGACAGCGAAGCTTTCTTT. This gives the protein CASSLDSEAFF.

V gene TRBV5-6 combines with J gene TRBJ1-5; D is uncertain. The CDR3 has 13 amino acids. CDR1 and CDR2 from the germline V gene are SGHDT and YYEEEE. V lost 2 bases to trimming and J lost 4 bases, with 7 bases between them. The CDR3 loop reads CASSFGVNQPQHF. In DNA form, the CDR3 reads TGTGCCAGCAGCTTCGGAGTGAATCAGCCCCAGCATTTT.

The rearrangement joins TRBV7-9 to TRBJ1-2; tentative D call: TRBD1 (6 bases). The CDR3 is 15 amino acids. From germline, CDR1 is SEHNR and CDR2 FQNEAQ (reference sequence). V lost 4 bases to trimming and J lost 0 bases, with 12 bases between them. The CDR3 here is CASSYGDTTNYGYTF. CDR3 nucleotides: TGTGCCAGCAGCTACGGGGACACCACTAACTATGGCTACACCTTC.

This clone was counted only a few times. The genes are TRBV7-8 and TRBJ1-1, with 8 positions matching TRBD1. J lost 1 base, V lost 5 bases, and 9 bases had no gene match. The CDR3 consists of 16 residues. From germline, CDR1 is SGHVS and CDR2 FQNEAQ. For the CDR3, the DNA is TGTGCCAGCAGCCCGAGACCGACAGGGGCGAACACTGAAGCTTTCTTT. Translation: CASSPRPTGANTEAFF.

The rearrangement links TRBV11-1 to TRBJ2-7, with 10 bases identical to TRBD1. There are 16 residues in the CDR3. The V gene's germline CDR1 is SGHAT and CDR2 FQDESV (reference sequence). The V gene end was trimmed by 4 bases and the J gene end by 7 bases; junction bases not matched to a gene: 13. The CDR3 DNA follows: TGTGCCAGCAGCTCAGGTTTCCGGGACAGGGGAGATGAGCAGTACTTC. Protein sequence: CASSSGFRDRGDEQYF.

The chain is built from TRBV5-1 and TRBJ2-5, with 8 bases matching TRBD1. The CDR3 is made up of 14 amino acids. CDR1 SGHRS and CDR2 YFSETQ come from the germline V gene. The junction had 6 bases not matched to a gene; V was cut back by 3 bases and J by 5 bases. The CDR3 DNA is TGCGCCAGCAGCTGGCCAGGGGGCTTGGAGACCCAGTACTTC. Residues: CASSWPGGLETQYF.

In this sample, this clone turned up a few times. The V call is TRBV5-6, the J call TRBJ1-5, with TRBD1 identical over 7 bases. CDR1 is SGHDT, CDR2 YYEEEE, per germline. The CDR3 has 16 amino acids. Trimming removed 3 bases from V and 5 bases from J; junction bases left unmatched: 11. CDR3 region: CASSSSTGKRDQPQHF. DNA of the CDR3: TGTGCCAGCAGCTCCTCGACAGGGAAGAGGGATCAGCCCCAGCATTTT. The variable domain in full, completed from reference TRBV5-6 and TRBJ1-5, reads DAGVTQSPTHLIKTRGQQVTLRCSPKSGHDTVSWYQQALGQGPQFIFQYYEEEERQRGNFPDRFSGHQFPNYSSELNVNALLLGDSALYLCASSSSTGKRDQPQHFGDGTRLSIL.

This rearrangement joins TRBV4-2 to TRBJ2-5; 10 nucleotides agree with TRBD2. V lost 3 bases and J lost 4; bases outside the gene matches: 2. The germline V gene encodes CDR1 LGHNA and CDR2 YNFKEQ. The CDR3 covers 14 residues. Here the CDR3 reads CASSHKRGGETQYF. The CDR3 nucleotides read TGTGCCAGCAGCCACAAGCGGGGGGGAGAGACCCAGTACTTC.

The gene calls are TRBV4-2 and TRBJ1-6, with unresolved D. The CDR3 consists of 18 residues. Trimming removed 0 bases at V and 2 bases at J, with 14 bases between. Germline CDR1 LGHNA, CDR2 YNFKEQ. CDR3 nucleotide sequence: TGTGCCAGCAGCCAAGATAGGTTCGAGGAGGCCTATAATTCACCCCTCCACTTT. It codes for CASSQDRFEEAYNSPLHF.